Included here is one T cell receptor (beta chain) sequence, with context. Germline loops: CDR1 SGHVS, CDR2 FQNEAQ. Between the trimmed V and J ends, which lost 1 base and 6 bases, there was a span of 16 bases. This CDR3 comprises 15 residues. This entry belongs to a study of blood T cell repertoires in COVID-19. Study information: Spain, Italy and the United States supplied samples that represented acute and convalescent COVID-19. PBMCs, B-cell-depleted T cells, or T cells provided the cDNA or gDNA that made up the material.

The data were produced by immunoSEQ multiplex PCR, yet TCRdb's version contains in-frame clones alone and is incomplete. In the table there are some 73,000 clones, approximately 89% of which are singletons. The clonotype was recovered from a woman aged 55-69 years with acute or convalescent COVID-19. This chain uses TRBV7-8 with TRBJ2-7, with D possibly being TRBD1 (5 bases). Sequencing was performed on peripheral blood. The CDR3 loop reads CASSLEVRAASEQYF. The CDR3 nucleotides read TGTGCCAGCAGCTTAGAGGTCAGGGCGGCCTCCGAGCAGTACTTC.